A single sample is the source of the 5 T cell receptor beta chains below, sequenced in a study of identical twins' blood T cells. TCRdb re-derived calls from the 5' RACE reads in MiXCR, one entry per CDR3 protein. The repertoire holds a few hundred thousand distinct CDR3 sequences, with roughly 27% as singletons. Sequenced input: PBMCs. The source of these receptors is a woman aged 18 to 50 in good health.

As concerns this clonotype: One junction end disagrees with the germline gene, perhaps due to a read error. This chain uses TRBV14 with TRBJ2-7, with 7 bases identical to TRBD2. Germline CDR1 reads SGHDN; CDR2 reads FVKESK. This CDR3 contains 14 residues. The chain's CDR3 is CASSQVWRDYERYF. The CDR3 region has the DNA TGTGCCAGCAGCCAAGTTTGGAGGGACTACGAGCGGTACTTC.

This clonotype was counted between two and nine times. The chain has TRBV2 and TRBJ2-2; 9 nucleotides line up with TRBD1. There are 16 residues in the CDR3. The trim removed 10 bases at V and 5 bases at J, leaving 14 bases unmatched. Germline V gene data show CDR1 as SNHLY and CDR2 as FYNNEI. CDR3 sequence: CATLPRQGVETGELFF. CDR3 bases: TGTGCCACCCTCCCTCGACAGGGGGTGGAAACCGGGGAGCTGTTTTTT.

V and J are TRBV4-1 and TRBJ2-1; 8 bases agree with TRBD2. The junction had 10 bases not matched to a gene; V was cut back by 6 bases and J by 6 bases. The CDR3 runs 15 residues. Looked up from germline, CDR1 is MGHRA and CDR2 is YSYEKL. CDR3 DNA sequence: TGCGCCAGCAGGTCCGGACTAGCAGGCAGCAATGAGCAGTTCTTC. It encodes CASRSGLAGSNEQFF.

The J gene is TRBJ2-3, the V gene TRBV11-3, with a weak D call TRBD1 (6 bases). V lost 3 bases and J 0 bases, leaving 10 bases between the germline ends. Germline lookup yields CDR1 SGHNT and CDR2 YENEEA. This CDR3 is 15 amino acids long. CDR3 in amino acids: CASSFTGLSTDTQYF. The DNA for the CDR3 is TGTGCCAGCAGCTTTACAGGGCTTAGCACAGATACGCAGTATTTT.

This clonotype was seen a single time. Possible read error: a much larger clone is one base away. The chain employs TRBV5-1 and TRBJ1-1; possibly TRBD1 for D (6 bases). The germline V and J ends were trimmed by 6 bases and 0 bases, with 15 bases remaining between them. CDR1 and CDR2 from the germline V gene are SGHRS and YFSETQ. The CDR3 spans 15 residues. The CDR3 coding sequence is TGCGCCAGCACCGAGCAGGGGTATATGAACACTGAAGCTTTCTTT. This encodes CASTEQGYMNTEAFF.